The 28 T cell receptor beta chains given below trace back to one sample, sequenced in a study of blood T cell repertoires in COVID-19. Only in-frame clones appear in the TCRdb table, and some are missing; sequencing was by immunoSEQ multiplex PCR. This table holds about 280,000 clones, about four fifths found once. Source material: PBMCs or T cells enriched from blood (not recorded which). These receptors were taken from a man aged 40-55 years who had been exposed to COVID-19.

The chain joins TRBV2 to TRBJ1-5; possible D gene TRBD1, 5 bases. Germline V gene lookup returns CDR1 SNHLY and CDR2 FYNNEI. V was pared by 7 bases and J by 4 bases, with 11 bases between. The CDR3 runs to 13 residues. The CDR3 nucleotides read TGTGCCAGCACGGGACTCCTAAATCAGCCCCAGCATTTT. This gives the protein CASTGLLNQPQHF.

The chain couples TRBV10-3 to TRBJ1-5, with TRBD1 matching 9 bases. Germline CDR1 and CDR2: ENHRY and SYGVKD. CDR3 length: 14 residues. With V trimmed by 7 bases and J by 4 bases, 5 bases remained unmatched. The CDR3 region is CAINRQGVNQPQHF. The CDR3 nucleotides read TGTGCCATCAACCGACAGGGGGTAAATCAGCCCCAGCATTTT.

This clone was recorded at least ten times. This sequence joins TRBV2 and TRBJ2-2, with 8 bases identical to TRBD1. Germline CDR1 SNHLY, CDR2 FYNNEI. The V and J ends lost 6 bases and 14 bases, in that order; junction bases with no gene match: 17. The CDR3 spans 15 residues. CDR3 nucleotides: TGTGCCAGCAGAGGGACAGGAAGGATTCTCACCGCCCTGTTTTTT. Its protein product is CASRGTGRILTALFF.

This rearrangement joins TRBV12-2 to TRBJ1-5. TRBV12-2 corresponds to a pseudogene. CDR3 size: 16 residues. This CDR3 is CASRPPRAGKMQPQHF. CDR3 coding DNA: TGTGCAAGTCGACCACCCAGGGCGGGGAAAATGCAGCCCCAGCATTTT.

This clone has more than one count but fewer than ten. DNA of the CDR3: TGTGCCAGCAGTTACTCGGGCCTTAAAGGACAGGGAGGGCAGCCCCAGCATTTT. Translation gives CASSYSGLKGQGGQPQHF. This chain joins TRBV6-2 or TRBV6-3 and TRBJ1-5; 8 bases align to TRBD1. The V and J ends lost 0 bases and 7 bases, in that order; junction bases with no gene match: 14. CDR1 is MNHEY, CDR2 SVGEGT, per germline. The CDR3 is 18 amino acids.

The V gene is TRBV9, the J gene TRBJ2-2; D gene ambiguous. Trimming removed 0 bases at V and 1 base at J, with 7 bases between. The germline V gene has CDR1 SGDLS and CDR2 YYNGEE. The CDR3 consists of 15 residues. In DNA, the CDR3 is TGTGCCAGCAGCGTAGACGGGTGGAACACCGGGGAGCTGTTTTTT. Translated, it gives CASSVDGWNTGELFF.

This clone was seen a handful of times. The rearrangement joins TRBV5-1 to TRBJ2-1, with 9 bases identical to TRBD2. CDR3 size: 13 residues. The germline CDR1 and CDR2 sequences are SGHRS and YFSETQ. The trim removed 5 bases at V and 9 bases at J, leaving 6 bases unmatched. CDR3 region: CASRLAGYGEQFF. DNA for the CDR3: TGCGCCAGCAGACTAGCGGGCTATGGTGAGCAGTTCTTC.

J is TRBJ2-3 and V is TRBV5-3; D call uncertain. TRBV5-3 is filed as an ORF, its function uncertain. V was shortened by 2 bases and J by 6 bases, with 16 bases between the two germline ends. CDR3 length: 15 residues. The CDR3 DNA reads as TGTGCCAGAAGCTTTGCCAGGCCACCCGGTGATACGCAGTATTTT. Translating gives CARSFARPPGDTQYF.

The chain is built from TRBV18 and TRBJ1-3; D is unclear. The CDR3 totals 16 residues. The V gene lost 6 bases and the J gene lost 0 bases, with 15 bases spanning the gap. Per the germline V gene, CDR1 is KGHSH and CDR2 is LQKENI. As DNA, the CDR3 is TGTGCCAGCTCTCCTATAGTGCGTAGCTCTGGAAACACCATATATTTT. Translation: CASSPIVRSSGNTIYF.

This chain links TRBV19 with TRBJ1-2, with 8 bases aligning to TRBD1. Germline V gene sequence: CDR1 LNHDA, CDR2 SQIVND (reference sequence). The CDR3 covers 14 residues. V dropped 4 bases and J dropped 6; count of bases not matched to a gene: 7. CDR3 nucleotide sequence: TGTGCCAGTAGTACCCTACAGGGGGAGAATGGCTACACCTTC. This translates into CASSTLQGENGYTF.

The chain joins TRBV19 to TRBJ2-7; a possible D gene is TRBD1 (5 bases). CDR1 and CDR2 from the germline V gene are LNHDA and SQIVND (reference sequence). Trimming pared 0 bases from V and 4 bases from J, leaving 10 bases between. CDR3 length equals 14 residues. The CDR3 nucleotides read TGTGCCAGTAGTATAGATCAGGGAAGATACGAGCAGTACTTC. Protein product: CASSIDQGRYEQYF.

This clone appeared a single time. The chain has TRBV7-2 and TRBJ2-1; D might be TRBD2 (6 bases). Germline V gene lookup returns CDR1 SGHTA and CDR2 FQGNSA. This CDR3 is 16 amino acids long. The V gene lost 8 bases and the J gene lost 6 bases, with 23 bases spanning the gap. The CDR3 here is CASSRRVDGGSNEQFF. The DNA for the CDR3 is TGTGCCAGCTCCAGGCGCGTTGATGGAGGGAGCAATGAGCAGTTCTTC. The whole variable domain, remainder taken from reference TRBV7-2 and TRBJ2-1, is GAGVSQSPSNKVTEKGKDVELRCDPISGHTALYWYRQSLGQGLEFLIYFQGNSAPDKSGLPSDRFSAERTGGSVSTLTIQRTQQEDSAVYLCASSRRVDGGSNEQFFGPGTRLTVL.

The chain carries TRBV27 and TRBJ2-7; 9 bases map to TRBD2. The CDR3 has 16 residues. Losses at the gene ends were 5 bases for V and 3 bases for J; bases not matched to a gene: 11. CDR1 and CDR2 (germline): MNHEY, SMNVEV (reference sequence). CDR3 bases: TGTGCCAGCAGTGGTCTTAGCGGGAGAACGGGCTACGAGCAGTACTTC. Protein product: CASSGLSGRTGYEQYF.

The chain carries TRBV4-2 and TRBJ1-1, with D perhaps TRBD1 (5 bases). V was clipped by 4 bases and J by 10 bases, with 22 bases between them. The V gene's germline CDR1 is LGHNA and CDR2 YNFKEQ. The CDR3 is 15 amino acids. The CDR3 DNA reads TGTGCCAGCAGCCGGGACGCAGGGATCGCCGGGGGAGCTTTCTTT. Its translation is CASSRDAGIAGGAFF.

J is TRBJ1-2 and V is TRBV21-1; the table names TRBD1, a call not compared with the DNA. TRBV21-1 is given as a pseudogene. The CDR3 has 16 residues. CDR3 in amino acids: CASSIVRPGAACGYTF. The CDR3 DNA follows: TGTGCCAGCAGCATTGTTCGGCCAGGGGCGGCGTGTGGCTACACCTTC.

The chain is built from TRBV11-3 and TRBJ2-3; D call uncertain. Germline CDR1 is SGHNT and CDR2 is YENEEA. V dropped 0 bases and J dropped 10 bases, with 8 bases sitting between them. The CDR3 is made up of 12 amino acids. CDR3 bases: TGTGCCAGCAGCTTAGATATACATGCGCAGTATTTT. Residues: CASSLDIHAQYF. The variable domain in full, completed from reference TRBV11-3 and TRBJ2-3, reads EAGVVQSPRYKIIEKKQPVAFWCNPISGHNTLYWYLQNLGQGPELLIRYENEEAVDDSQLPKDRFSAERLKGVDSTLKIQPAELGDSAVYLCASSLDIHAQYFGPGTRLTVL.

The J gene is TRBJ2-7, the V gene TRBV2, with D perhaps matching TRBD2 (7 bases). Germline CDR1 and CDR2: SNHLY and FYNNEI. This CDR3 comprises 15 residues. Trimming removed 1 base from V and 6 bases from J, with 16 bases in between. CDR3 amino acids: CASSEVVRGGSEQYF. The CDR3 DNA sequence: TGTGCCAGCAGTGAAGTGGTAAGGGGGGGGTCCGAGCAGTACTTC. The complete variable domain, with remaining parts taken from reference TRBV2 and TRBJ2-7, reads EPEVTQTPSHQVTQMGQEVILRCVPISNHLYFYWYRQILGQKVEFLVSFYNNEISEKSEIFDDQFSVERPDGSNFTLKIRSTKLEDSAMYFCASSEVVRGGSEQYFGPGTRLTVT.

V usage is TRBV5-1 and J usage is TRBJ2-2; D unresolved. This CDR3 has 12 residues. Between the trimmed V and J ends, which lost 2 bases and 8 bases, there was a span of 7 bases. Germline V lookup: CDR1 SGHRS, CDR2 YFSETQ. CDR3 nucleotide sequence: TGCGCCAGCAGCTTTTTAACTGGGGAGCTGTTTTTT. It is translated as CASSFLTGELFF.

V gene TRBV2 combines with J gene TRBJ2-7; TRBD1 matches at 10 bases. The germline CDR1 and CDR2 sequences are SNHLY and FYNNEI. This CDR3 contains 16 residues. Trimming took 6 bases from V and 6 from J; bases not matched to a gene: 14. CDR3 sequence reads: CASRENPGQGSSEQYF. For the CDR3, the DNA is TGTGCCAGCAGAGAGAACCCGGGACAGGGGAGCTCCGAGCAGTACTTC.

The V call is TRBV10-1, the J call TRBJ2-5, with D possibly TRBD2 on 6 matching bases. The V gene's germline CDR1 is WNHNN and CDR2 SYGVQD (reference sequence). The V end lost 3 bases, the J end lost 3 bases, and 11 bases lay between the germline ends. CDR3 length: 14 residues. The DNA for the CDR3 is TGCGCCAGCAGTGAAACGGGAGTTGAAGAGACCCAGTACTTC. It is translated as CASSETGVEETQYF.

This rearrangement joins TRBV21-1 to TRBJ2-1; the D segment call TRBD1 is taken from the table without a DNA check. TRBV21-1 is a listed pseudogene. The CDR3 extends over 16 amino acids. This chain's CDR3 is CASSNRQTEFGNEQFF. CDR3 coding DNA: TGTGCCAGCAGCAACCGACAGACAGAGTTCGGCAATGAGCAGTTCTTC.

This CDR3 is CASSPPGTSLSEQFF. CDR3 in DNA: TGTGCCAGCAGCCCACCCGGGACTAGCTTAAGTGAGCAGTTCTTC. The V gene is TRBV7-9, the J gene TRBJ2-1; 9 bases line up with TRBD2. CDR3 length equals 15 residues. The J segment lost 9 bases and the V segment lost 5 bases, leaving 11 bases of the junction unmatched. Germline-derived CDR1 and CDR2 are SEHNR and FQNEAQ (reference sequence). The entire variable domain, with the rest obtained from reference TRBV7-9 and TRBJ2-1, is as follows: DTGVSQNPRHKITKRGQNVTFRCDPISEHNRLYWYRQTLGQGPEFLTYFQNEAQLEKSRLLSDRFSAERPKGSFSTLEIQRTEQGDSAMYLCASSPPGTSLSEQFFGPGTRLTVL.

The chain carries TRBV7-9 and TRBJ1-1, with TRBD1 identical over 11 bases. Germline V lookup: CDR1 SEHNR, CDR2 FQNEAQ (reference sequence). The CDR3 totals 19 residues. V gave up 5 bases and J gave up 1 base; unmatched junction bases: 15. The CDR3 loop is CASSRHFPDRGRRNTEAFF. CDR3 in DNA: TGTGCCAGCAGCCGACATTTCCCGGACAGGGGGCGAAGGAACACTGAAGCTTTCTTT. The complete variable domain, with remaining parts taken from reference TRBV7-9 and TRBJ1-1, reads DTGVSQNPRHKITKRGQNVTFRCDPISEHNRLYWYRQTLGQGPEFLTYFQNEAQLEKSRLLSDRFSAERPKGSFSTLEIQRTEQGDSAMYLCASSRHFPDRGRRNTEAFFGQGTRLTVV.

This chain uses TRBV10-3 with TRBJ2-1; possible D gene TRBD2, 7 bases. The CDR3 contains 16 residues. The ends were cut back, 8 bases at V and 0 bases at J, with 17 bases in the middle. Germline loops: CDR1 ENHRY, CDR2 SYGVKD. CDR3 nucleotide sequence: TGTGCCATCCGACCCGGGGGGCGGAGCTCCTACAATGAGCAGTTCTTC. This gives the protein CAIRPGGRSSYNEQFF.

The V and J genes are TRBV3-1 (or the pseudogene TRBV3-2) and TRBJ1-2; 7 nucleotides align to TRBD1. V trimming: 5 bases; J trimming: 0 bases; junction bases outside the gene matches: 12. This CDR3 is 17 amino acids long. The germline V gene has CDR1 LGHDT and CDR2 YNNKEL (reference sequence). CDR3 bases: TGTGCCAGCAGCTCCAGGACAGGACGCAATTCTAACTATGGCTACACCTTC. It yields the protein CASSSRTGRNSNYGYTF.

This clone was seen just once. V gene TRBV11-3 combines with J gene TRBJ2-7, with 7 bases aligning to TRBD2. This CDR3 is 14 amino acids long. The ends lost 6 bases at V and 2 bases at J; junction bases unmatched: 7. CDR1 and CDR2 (germline): SGHNT, YENEEA. Here the CDR3 reads CASSSGGSPYEQYF. CDR3 bases: TGTGCCAGCAGTTCCGGGGGGAGTCCCTACGAGCAGTACTTC.

A few counts support this clone. V usage is TRBV24-1 and J usage is TRBJ2-1; 9 bases line up with TRBD1. V was pared by 3 bases and J by 5 bases, with 4 bases of the junction left unmatched. This CDR3 has 15 amino acids. Germline V CDR1 and CDR2: KGHDR, SFDVKD. As DNA, the CDR3 is TGTGCCACCAGTGATCCCTGGACAGGGGACAATGAGCAGTTCTTC. This codes for CATSDPWTGDNEQFF.

The V call is TRBV7-8, the J call TRBJ2-2; TRBD2 aligns across 7 bases. Germline V gene data show CDR1 as SGHVS and CDR2 as FQNEAQ. With 5 bases clipped from V and 9 bases from J, the junction kept 12 bases outside the gene matches. CDR3 length: 15 residues. CDR3 amino acids: CASSAGRLQTRELFF. The CDR3 DNA reads TGTGCCAGCAGCGCCGGGAGGCTCCAGACCAGGGAGCTGTTTTTT.